The rows below give T cell receptor beta chains drawn from one sample of a study of blood T cell repertoires in COVID-19. Sequenced by immunoSEQ multiplex PCR; TCRdb stores in-frame clones only, minus some. The sample yields about 270,000 clones, 70% to 85% seen once. The sequenced sample was peripheral blood. These receptors originate from a human donor with COVID-19, enrolled during active disease. The donor label of this sample is uncertain. The CDR3 runs from the conserved cysteine through the conserved F or W. D genes are given only for firm matches. Clone size is shown for a subset of rows, as once, few, many or a class of expanded clone.

D gene,V gene,J gene,clone size,CDR3 DNA,CDR3 protein
.,TRBV5-6,TRBJ2-1,.,TGTGCCAGCAGCTTTTTCACAGGGAATAATGAGCAGTTCTTC,CASSFFTGNNEQFF
TRBD2,TRBV28,TRBJ2-1,.,TGTGCCAGCAGGGGACTAGCGGGAGGGAGCTACAATGAGCAGTTCTTC,CASRGLAGGSYNEQFF
.,TRBV19,TRBJ2-7,.,TGTGCCAGCTCGACTAACACCTACGAGCAGTACTTC,CASSTNTYEQYF
.,TRBV5-1,TRBJ2-2,.,TGCGCCAGCAGCTTGGACAATGGTTGGACCGGGGAGCTGTTTTTT,CASSLDNGWTGELFF
TRBD1,TRBV6-5,TRBJ1-2,few,TGTGCCAGCAGCAAAGGACAGGGGGAGGGCTACACCTTC,CASSKGQGEGYTF
TRBD2,TRBV2,TRBJ2-3,.,TGTGCCAGCAGTGAAACGTTGGGACTAGCGGGCACCACAGATACGCAGTATTTT,CASSETLGLAGTTDTQYF
.,TRBV27,TRBJ2-4,.,TGTGCCAGCAGGACGACAGGAGATCCCCCTCTAAACATTCAGTACTTC,CASRTTGDPPLNIQYF
TRBD2,TRBV5-1,TRBJ2-7,.,TGCGCCAGCAGAGCAACTAGCGGACTCTACGAGCAGTACTTC,CASRATSGLYEQYF
.,TRBV7-2,TRBJ2-7,.,TGTGCCAGCAGCTTAGGTCCTGGCCGAACCTACGAGCAGTACTTC,CASSLGPGRTYEQYF
.,TRBV7-2,TRBJ1-5,few,TGTGCCAGCAGCTTAGCCGGCGGGTATAGCAATCAGCCCCAGCATTTT,CASSLAGGYSNQPQHF